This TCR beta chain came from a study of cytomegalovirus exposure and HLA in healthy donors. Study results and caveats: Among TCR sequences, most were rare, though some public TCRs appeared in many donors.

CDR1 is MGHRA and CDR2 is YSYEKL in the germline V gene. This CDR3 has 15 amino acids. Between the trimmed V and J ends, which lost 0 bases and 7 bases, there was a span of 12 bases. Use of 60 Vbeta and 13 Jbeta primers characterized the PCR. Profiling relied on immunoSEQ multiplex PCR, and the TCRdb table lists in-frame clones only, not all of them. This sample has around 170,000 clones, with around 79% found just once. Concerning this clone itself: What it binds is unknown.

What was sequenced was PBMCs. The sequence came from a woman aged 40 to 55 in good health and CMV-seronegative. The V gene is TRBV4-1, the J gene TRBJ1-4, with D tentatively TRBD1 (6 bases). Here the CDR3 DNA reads TGCGCCAGCAGCCAAGATACAGGGTTGCGTGAAAAACTGTTTTTT. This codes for CASSQDTGLREKLFF.